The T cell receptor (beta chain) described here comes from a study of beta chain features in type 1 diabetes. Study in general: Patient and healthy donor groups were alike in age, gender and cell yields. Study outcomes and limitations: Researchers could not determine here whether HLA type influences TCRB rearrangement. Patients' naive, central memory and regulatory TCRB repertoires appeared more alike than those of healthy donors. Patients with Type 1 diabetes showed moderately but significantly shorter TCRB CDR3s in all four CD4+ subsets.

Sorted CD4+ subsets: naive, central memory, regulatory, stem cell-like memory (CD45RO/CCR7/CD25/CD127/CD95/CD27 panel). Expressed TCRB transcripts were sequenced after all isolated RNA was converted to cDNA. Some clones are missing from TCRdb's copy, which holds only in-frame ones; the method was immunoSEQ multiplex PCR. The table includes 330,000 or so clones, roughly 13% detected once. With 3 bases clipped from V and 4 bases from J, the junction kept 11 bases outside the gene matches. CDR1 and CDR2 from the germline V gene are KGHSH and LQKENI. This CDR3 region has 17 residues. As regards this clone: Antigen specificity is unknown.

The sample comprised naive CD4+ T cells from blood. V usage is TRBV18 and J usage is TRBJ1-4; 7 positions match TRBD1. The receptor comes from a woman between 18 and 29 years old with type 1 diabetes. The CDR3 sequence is CASSPELPGQINEKLFF. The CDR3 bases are TGTGCCAGCTCACCCGAACTGCCGGGACAGATTAATGAAAAACTGTTTTTT.